Reported below is one TCR beta chain. Its antigen is not known. This entry is derived from a study of neoadjuvant anti-PD-1 for oral cavity cancer. Across the study: Nivolumab at 3 mg/kg was mostly given biweekly, three to four doses, pre-surgery. General observations from the study: Post-nivolumab, blood T cell clonality was significantly elevated in non-responders.

Assay used: immunoSEQ multiplex PCR; TCRdb lists only in-frame clones, some missing. The sample lists approximately 67,000 clones; around 82% were seen once. Germline CDR1 and CDR2: WSHSY and SAAADI. This CDR3 comprises 21 residues. The ends were cut back, 6 bases at V and 0 bases at J, with 32 bases in the middle. PBMCs were not maintained or expanded in culture before analysis. The input for sequencing was PBMCs, taken before nivolumab (anti-PD-1) treatment. This TCR came from a person between 40 and 79 years old with oral cavity squamous cell carcinoma. The chain has TRBV10-2 and TRBJ1-1; D may be TRBD1 (5 bases). The CDR3, as DNA: TGCGCCAGCAGGGGACCCAGGGTGGGCCCTTTGGCGCAGTTATTGAACACTGAAGCTTTCTTT. This encodes CASRGPRVGPLAQLLNTEAFF.